The 30 T cell receptor beta chains below come from one sample, sequenced in a study of cytomegalovirus exposure and HLA in healthy donors. Vbeta (60) and Jbeta (13) primers were used in the PCR. Libraries were prepared by immunoSEQ multiplex PCR; TCRdb keeps only in-frame clonotypes and omits some of them. This sample has 150,000 to 200,000 clones, with 78% found just once. Sequencing was performed on PBMCs. These receptors originate from a woman aged 30 to 39 in good health and CMV-seropositive.

The chain links TRBV7-2 to TRBJ1-2; D not resolved. Trimming shortened V by 2 bases and J by 7 bases, and 8 bases separated the two germline ends. This CDR3 spans 12 amino acids. Per germline, CDR1 SGHTA and CDR2 FQGNSA. CDR3 DNA: TGTGCCAGCAGCTTATCCACAGCTGGCTACACCTTC. Translated: CASSLSTAGYTF.

This clone is a singleton in its sample. The genes are TRBV27 and TRBJ2-4, with D possibly matching TRBD1 (6 bases). CDR3 length: 15 amino acids. V lost 3 bases and J lost 5, with 14 bases in between. Looked up from germline, CDR1 is MNHEY and CDR2 is SMNVEV (reference sequence). This CDR3 reads CASSFGQGTQNIQYF. The DNA for the CDR3 is TGTGCCAGCAGTTTTGGGCAGGGGACCCAAAACATTCAGTACTTC.

V and J are TRBV5-1 and TRBJ2-3; D is perhaps TRBD1 (5 bases). V shed 0 bases and J shed 5 bases, with 10 bases lying between them. Germline V gene data show CDR1 as SGHRS and CDR2 as YFSETQ. This CDR3 has 14 amino acids. The CDR3 sequence is CASSLGGAGDTQYF. DNA of the CDR3: TGCGCCAGCAGCTTGGGTGGGGCAGGAGATACGCAGTATTTT.

The chain carries TRBV6-5 and TRBJ2-6, with no clear D. The CDR3 extends over 16 amino acids. V lost 0 bases, J lost 1 base, and 7 bases lay in between. Looked up from germline, CDR1 is MNHEY and CDR2 is SVGAGI. The CDR3 DNA is TGTGCCAGCAGTTACTCGAGGTCTTCTGGGGCCAACGTCCTGACTTTC. It translates to CASSYSRSSGANVLTF.

This clone was found a few times. The V and J genes are TRBV27 and TRBJ1-4; D not resolved. There are 13 residues in the CDR3. The ends were cut back, 3 bases at V and 14 bases at J, with 16 bases in the middle. Per the germline V gene, CDR1 is MNHEY and CDR2 is SMNVEV (reference sequence). As DNA, the CDR3 is TGTGCCAGCAGTTTTCAGGTCGCGAGTCATCTGTTTTTT. Translation gives CASSFQVASHLFF.

The chain has TRBV6-1 and TRBJ2-3; perhaps TRBD2 as D (5 bases). The CDR3 length is 14 residues. Germline lookup yields CDR1 MNHNS and CDR2 SASEGT. Trimming removed 7 bases from V and 1 base from J, with 12 bases in between. The CDR3 sequence: CASIGLGGTDTQYF. The CDR3 DNA reads TGTGCCAGCATTGGACTCGGGGGCACAGATACGCAGTATTTT.

V is TRBV5-4 and J is TRBJ2-1; 11 bases are shared with TRBD2. V was pared by 2 bases and J by 0 bases, with 7 bases of the junction left unmatched. This CDR3 is built from 18 residues. CDR1 SGHNT and CDR2 YYREEE come from the germline V gene (reference sequence). CDR3: CASSFPSGGYSSYNEQFF. In DNA form, the CDR3 reads TGTGCCAGCAGCTTTCCTAGCGGGGGGTATAGCTCCTACAATGAGCAGTTCTTC.

The chain is built from TRBV6-6 and TRBJ2-5; weak D call: TRBD2 (5 bases). Germline values: CDR1 MNHNY, CDR2 SVGAGI (reference sequence). CDR3 length equals 12 residues. Deletions cut 6 bases from V and 4 bases from J, with 9 bases between. CDR3 bases: TGTGCCAGCAGCGTGGGAGCAGAGACCCAGTACTTC. This gives the protein CASSVGAETQYF.

In this sample, this clone turned up a few times. CDR3 nucleotide sequence: TGTGCCAGCAGCCCATCAGGGGCTTCGGGGGGCTACACCTTC. It encodes CASSPSGASGGYTF. This sequence joins TRBV7-9 and TRBJ1-2; possibly TRBD1 for D (6 bases). Germline CDR1 is SEHNR and CDR2 is FQNEAQ (reference sequence). V was clipped by 5 bases and J by 8 bases, with 18 bases between them. CDR3 length: 14 amino acids.

There are a few counts of this clone. The chain uses TRBV19 and TRBJ1-5; possible D gene TRBD1, 5 bases. The CDR3 is made up of 15 amino acids. V was shortened by 4 bases and J by 3 bases, with 13 bases between the two germline ends. Germline V lookup: CDR1 LNHDA, CDR2 SQIVND (reference sequence). The CDR3 loop is CASSSDQGLNQPQHF. CDR3 nucleotide sequence: TGTGCCAGTAGTAGCGACCAGGGACTCAATCAGCCCCAGCATTTT. The full variable domain, completed using reference TRBV19 and TRBJ1-5, is DGGITQSPKYLFRKEGQNVTLSCEQNLNHDAMYWYRQDPGQGLRLIYYSQIVNDFQKGDIAEGYSVSREKKESFPLTVTSAQKNPTAFYLCASSSDQGLNQPQHFGDGTRLSIL.

The rearrangement uses TRBV6-1 and TRBJ2-3, with 9 bases fitting TRBD1. V was pared by 4 bases and J by 4 bases, with 12 bases of the junction left unmatched. Looked up from germline, CDR1 is MNHNS and CDR2 is SASEGT. The CDR3 extends over 17 amino acids. The DNA for the CDR3 is TGTGCCAGCAGTGGGACAGACAGGGGGAAAAACGCAGATACGCAGTATTTT. Residues: CASSGTDRGKNADTQYF.

The J gene is TRBJ1-4, the V gene TRBV10-2; D is possibly TRBD1 (5 bases). CDR1 is WSHSY and CDR2 is SAAADI in the germline V gene. This CDR3 has 15 amino acids. Trimming took off 0 bases at V and 6 bases at J, with 11 bases between the two ends. For the CDR3, the DNA is TGCGCCAGCAGTGAGTCTCTGGGGGGAGATGAAAAACTGTTTTTT. Translating gives CASSESLGGDEKLFF.

This rearrangement joins TRBV5-4 to TRBJ1-4; D may be TRBD1 (6 bases). V lost 9 bases, J lost 0 bases, and 12 bases lay in between. Germline V gene lookup returns CDR1 SGHNT and CDR2 YYREEE (reference sequence). The CDR3 has 14 amino acids. The CDR3 loop reads CAITQGPTNEKLFF. CDR3 coding DNA: TGTGCCATCACACAGGGTCCAACTAATGAAAAACTGTTTTTT.

This clone was observed a handful of times. The V and J genes are TRBV4-2 and TRBJ2-4, with a weak D call TRBD2 (5 bases). CDR3 size: 14 residues. V was pared by 0 bases and J by 8 bases, with 11 bases between. Germline V gene lookup returns CDR1 LGHNA and CDR2 YNFKEQ. CDR3: CASSQDWGVDIQYF. The CDR3 DNA reads TGTGCCAGCAGCCAAGATTGGGGAGTAGACATTCAGTACTTC.

The chain has TRBV5-6 and TRBJ2-1; 7 bases map to TRBD2. The trim removed 4 bases at V and 2 bases at J, leaving 3 bases unmatched. Germline lookup yields CDR1 SGHDT and CDR2 YYEEEE. There are 14 residues in the CDR3. CDR3 loop: CASSPGRAYNEQFF. As DNA, the CDR3 is TGTGCCAGCAGCCCGGGGAGGGCCTACAATGAGCAGTTCTTC.

The chain joins TRBV25-1 to TRBJ2-7, with 7 bases matching TRBD2. V lost 4 bases, J lost 1 base, and 1 base stayed unmatched. Per germline, CDR1 MGHDK and CDR2 SYGVNS. The CDR3 length is 13 residues. The CDR3 coding sequence is TGTGCCAGCAGTGCGCGGGAGTCCTACGAGCAGTACTTC. Protein: CASSARESYEQYF.

The chain couples TRBV25-1 to TRBJ2-7; D perhaps matches TRBD2 (5 bases). V gave up 3 bases and J gave up 2 bases, with 8 bases separating them. Germline CDR1 MGHDK, CDR2 SYGVNS. This CDR3 spans 13 amino acids. The CDR3 coding sequence is TGTGCCAGCAGTGAGTACGGGACCTACGAGCAGTACTTC. Translation: CASSEYGTYEQYF.

In its sample, this clone was seen once. The V and J genes are TRBV6-5 and TRBJ2-3; D is perhaps TRBD1 (5 bases). V lost 5 bases and J lost 2, with 11 bases in between. Germline CDR1 is MNHEY and CDR2 is SVGAGI. CDR3 length: 14 residues. The CDR3 DNA sequence: TGTGCCAGCAGTCGCCAGGGTCACACAGATACGCAGTATTTT. It codes for CASSRQGHTDTQYF.

The V gene is TRBV29-1, the J gene TRBJ1-1, with D perhaps TRBD1 (5 bases). Germline CDR1 is SQVTM and CDR2 is ANQGSEA. Deletions cut 6 bases from V and 8 bases from J, with 13 bases between. This CDR3 is 11 amino acids long. As DNA, the CDR3 is TGCAGCGTCGACGCGGAGGGGGAAGCTTTCTTT. It is translated as CSVDAEGEAFF.

This chain connects TRBV2 to TRBJ2-1, with TRBD2 matching 7 bases. From germline, CDR1 is SNHLY and CDR2 FYNNEI. The CDR3 totals 15 residues. The J segment lost 4 bases and the V segment lost 2 bases, leaving 5 bases of the junction unmatched. In DNA form, the CDR3 reads TGTGCCAGCAGTGAAAGAACTAGCGAGTACAATGAGCAGTTCTTC. It encodes CASSERTSEYNEQFF.

This clone was detected once. The chain is built from TRBV10-3 and TRBJ2-7; TRBD1 agrees at 9 bases. The junction had 3 bases not matched to a gene; V was cut back by 2 bases and J by 1 base. Germline lookup yields CDR1 ENHRY and CDR2 SYGVKD. The CDR3 length is 15 residues. The DNA for the CDR3 is TGTGCCATCAGTGAGACAGGGGGCGCGTCCTACGAGCAGTACTTC. Its protein product is CAISETGGASYEQYF.

The DNA for the CDR3 is TGTGCCATCAATAGCGGGAGAAACTACAATGAGCAGTTCTTC. It yields the protein CAINSGRNYNEQFF. The V and J genes are TRBV10-3 and TRBJ2-1; 9 nucleotides match TRBD2. The CDR3 contains 14 residues. The V and J ends lost 7 bases and 3 bases, in that order; junction bases with no gene match: 4. Germline values: CDR1 ENHRY, CDR2 SYGVKD.

This clone appeared a few times. The J gene is TRBJ2-1, the V gene TRBV7-2, with 7 bases aligning to TRBD2. Germline CDR1 and CDR2: SGHTA and FQGNSA. The CDR3 has 14 residues. With 6 bases clipped from V and 3 bases from J, the junction kept 5 bases outside the gene matches. Here the CDR3 DNA reads TGTGCCAGCAGTGGCGCGGGGGTCTACAATGAGCAGTTCTTC. Translation gives CASSGAGVYNEQFF.

The V gene is TRBV19, the J gene TRBJ2-2, with 9 bases identical to TRBD1. CDR1 is LNHDA, CDR2 SQIVND, per germline (reference sequence). The CDR3 runs 15 residues. Unmatched junction bases numbered 5, after V lost 3 bases and J lost 6 bases. The CDR3 sequence is CASSIRDRVAGELFF. Written as DNA, the CDR3 is TGTGCCAGTAGTATTAGGGACAGGGTCGCCGGGGAGCTGTTTTTT.

The table lists this clone with a count of one. The rearrangement links TRBV7-9 to TRBJ2-3; 7 nucleotides match TRBD2. Unmatched junction bases numbered 13, after V lost 1 base and J lost 0 bases. This CDR3 region has 19 residues. The germline gives CDR1 SEHNR, CDR2 FQNEAQ (reference sequence). The CDR3 loop is CASSLVEARDYPSTDTQYF. CDR3 bases: TGTGCCAGCAGCTTAGTTGAGGCGAGGGACTACCCTAGCACAGATACGCAGTATTTT.

The chain uses TRBV19 and TRBJ1-4, with D unclear. The CDR3 runs 11 residues. CDR1 and CDR2 from the germline V gene are LNHDA and SQIVND (reference sequence). The V and J ends lost 9 bases and 8 bases respectively, with 10 bases between them. The CDR3 bases are TGTGCCAGCGGGGTAGGGGAAAAACTGTTTTTT. This sequence encodes CASGVGEKLFF. Using reference TRBV19 and TRBJ1-4 for the parts outside the CDR3, the full variable domain is DGGITQSPKYLFRKEGQNVTLSCEQNLNHDAMYWYRQDPGQGLRLIYYSQIVNDFQKGDIAEGYSVSREKKESFPLTVTSAQKNPTAFYLCASGVGEKLFFGSGTQLSVL.

This chain joins TRBV10-2 and TRBJ2-2, with D tentatively TRBD1 (5 bases). This CDR3 has 14 amino acids. V was shortened by 2 bases and J by 6 bases, with 10 bases between the two germline ends. Germline CDR1 is WSHSY and CDR2 is SAAADI. CDR3 DNA: TGCGCCAGCAGTGAGGACAGTTACTCCGGGGAGCTGTTTTTT. The encoded protein is CASSEDSYSGELFF.

This chain uses TRBV4-2 with TRBJ2-3; D is ambiguous. CDR3 size: 14 residues. Germline CDR1 and CDR2: LGHNA and YNFKEQ. V dropped 0 bases and J dropped 4 bases, with 8 bases sitting between them. Written as DNA, the CDR3 is TGTGCCAGCAGCCAAGATTACGAGGCAGATACGCAGTATTTT. It encodes CASSQDYEADTQYF.

This clone was detected only a few times. V is TRBV5-8 and J is TRBJ2-5; TRBD2 might be the D (6 bases). The CDR3 runs to 15 residues. The germline V gene encodes CDR1 SGHTS and CDR2 YDEGEE. The V end lost 3 bases, the J end lost 5 bases, and 17 bases lay between the germline ends. CDR3 sequence: CASSWAGPAWETQYF. In nucleotides, the CDR3 is TGTGCCAGCAGCTGGGCGGGGCCTGCTTGGGAGACCCAGTACTTC.

The chain uses TRBV4-1 and TRBJ2-2; 9 nucleotides line up with TRBD2. Germline values: CDR1 MGHRA, CDR2 YSYEKL. With V trimmed by 3 bases and J by 3 bases, 2 bases remained unmatched. The CDR3 totals 15 residues. The CDR3 sequence is CASSQGTSYTGELFF. The CDR3 region has the DNA TGCGCCAGCAGCCAGGGGACTAGCTACACCGGGGAGCTGTTTTTT.